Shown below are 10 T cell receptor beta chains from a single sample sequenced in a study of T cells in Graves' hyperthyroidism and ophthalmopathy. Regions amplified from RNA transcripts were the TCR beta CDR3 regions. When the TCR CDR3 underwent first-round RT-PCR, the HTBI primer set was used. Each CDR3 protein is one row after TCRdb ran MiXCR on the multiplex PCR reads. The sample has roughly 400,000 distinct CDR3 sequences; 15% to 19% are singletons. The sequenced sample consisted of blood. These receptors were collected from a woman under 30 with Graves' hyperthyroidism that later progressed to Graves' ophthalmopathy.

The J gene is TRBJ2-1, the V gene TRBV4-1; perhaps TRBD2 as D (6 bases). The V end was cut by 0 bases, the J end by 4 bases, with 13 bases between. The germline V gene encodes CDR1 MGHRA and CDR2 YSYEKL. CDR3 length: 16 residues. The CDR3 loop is CASSQEEGWHYNEQFF. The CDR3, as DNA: TGCGCCAGCAGCCAAGAGGAGGGGTGGCATTACAATGAGCAGTTCTTC.

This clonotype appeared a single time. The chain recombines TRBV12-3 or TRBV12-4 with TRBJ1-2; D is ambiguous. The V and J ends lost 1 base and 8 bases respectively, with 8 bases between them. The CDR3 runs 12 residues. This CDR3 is CASSLGRPGYTF. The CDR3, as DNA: TGTGCCAGCAGTTTAGGACGGCCGGGCTACACCTTC.

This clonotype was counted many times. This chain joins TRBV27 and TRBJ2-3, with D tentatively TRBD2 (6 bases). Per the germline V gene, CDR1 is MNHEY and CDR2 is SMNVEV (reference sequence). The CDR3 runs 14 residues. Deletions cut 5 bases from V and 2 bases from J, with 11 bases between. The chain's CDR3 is CASSRDFFTDTQYF. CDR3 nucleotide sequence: TGTGCCAGCAGTCGGGACTTCTTCACAGATACGCAGTATTTT.

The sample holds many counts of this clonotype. This chain's CDR3 is CASTPNGTGENTEAFF. The CDR3 DNA reads as TGTGCCAGCACCCCAAATGGGACAGGGGAGAACACTGAAGCTTTCTTT. The gene calls are TRBV7-9 and TRBJ1-1; 10 bases are a match to TRBD1. The germline V gene encodes CDR1 SEHNR and CDR2 FQNEAQ (reference sequence). This CDR3 has 16 residues. J gave up 1 base and V 7 bases, and 9 bases lay outside the gene matches.

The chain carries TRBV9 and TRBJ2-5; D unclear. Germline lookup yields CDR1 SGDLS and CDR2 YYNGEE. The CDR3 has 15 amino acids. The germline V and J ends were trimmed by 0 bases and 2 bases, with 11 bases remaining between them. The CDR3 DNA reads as TGTGCCAGCAGCGTAGGGGCCTCCCCTCAAGAGACCCAGTACTTC. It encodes CASSVGASPQETQYF.

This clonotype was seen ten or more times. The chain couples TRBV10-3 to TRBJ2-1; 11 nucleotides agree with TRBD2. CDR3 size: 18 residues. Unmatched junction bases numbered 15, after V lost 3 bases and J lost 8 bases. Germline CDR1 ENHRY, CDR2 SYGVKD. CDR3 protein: CAISDPNTLAGVNDEQFF. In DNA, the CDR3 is TGTGCCATCAGTGACCCAAATACACTAGCGGGAGTTAACGATGAGCAGTTCTTC.

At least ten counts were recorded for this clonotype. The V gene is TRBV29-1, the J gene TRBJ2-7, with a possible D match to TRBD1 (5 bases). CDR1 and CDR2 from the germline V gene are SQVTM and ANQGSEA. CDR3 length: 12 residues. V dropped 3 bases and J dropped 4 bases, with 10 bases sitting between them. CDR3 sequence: CSVEFQGYEQYF. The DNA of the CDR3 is TGCAGCGTTGAGTTTCAGGGTTACGAGCAGTACTTC.

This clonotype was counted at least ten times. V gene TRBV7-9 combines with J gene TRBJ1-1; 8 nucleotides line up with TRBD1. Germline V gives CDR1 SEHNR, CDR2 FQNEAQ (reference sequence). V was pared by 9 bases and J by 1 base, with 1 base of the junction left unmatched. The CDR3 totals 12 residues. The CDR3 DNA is TGTGCCAGTGACAGGGGGAACACTGAAGCTTTCTTT. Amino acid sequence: CASDRGNTEAFF.

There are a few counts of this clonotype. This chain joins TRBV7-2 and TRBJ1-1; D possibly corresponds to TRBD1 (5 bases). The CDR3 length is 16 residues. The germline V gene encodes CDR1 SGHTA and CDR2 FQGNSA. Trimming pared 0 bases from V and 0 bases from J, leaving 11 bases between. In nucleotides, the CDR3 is TGTGCCAGCAGCTTAGCAGGCCGGGGGGTGAACACTGAAGCTTTCTTT. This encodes CASSLAGRGVNTEAFF.

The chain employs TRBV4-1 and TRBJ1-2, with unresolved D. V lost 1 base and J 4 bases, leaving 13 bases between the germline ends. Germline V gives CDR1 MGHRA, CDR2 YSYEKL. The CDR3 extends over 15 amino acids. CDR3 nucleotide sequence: TGCGCCAGCAGCCAAGGTGGCAGGTCCTTCTATGGCTACACCTTC. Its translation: CASSQGGRSFYGYTF.